What follows are 28 T cell receptor beta chains derived from one specimen sequenced in a study of Ad26.COV2.S vaccination and SARS-CoV-2 variants. Described treatment: approximately 18 received Ad26.COV2.S at low or high dose, single or two shots; 5 received placebo; per-sample allocation not given. Following the first vaccine or placebo injection, samples were taken on day 63. The assay was immunoSEQ multiplex PCR, and TCRdb's table has in-frame clones only and misses some. Among over 350,000 clones listed, 88% were seen once. The source was peripheral blood, collected in a trial of Ad26.COV2.S vaccine versus placebo. These receptors all stem from a person between 18 and 60 years old who received the Ad26.COV2.S COVID-19 vaccine or a placebo.

This chain joins TRBV7-9 and TRBJ1-5, with no clear D. CDR3 length: 14 amino acids. The V gene lost 5 bases and the J gene lost 1 base, with 9 bases spanning the gap. Germline lookup yields CDR1 SEHNR and CDR2 FQNEAQ (reference sequence). The CDR3 is CASSPIWSNQPQHF. As DNA, the CDR3 is TGTGCCAGCAGCCCGATTTGGAGCAATCAGCCCCAGCATTTT.

The J gene is TRBJ2-6, the V gene TRBV19; no reliable D call. Germline lookup yields CDR1 LNHDA and CDR2 SQIVND (reference sequence). This CDR3 has 18 residues. V gave up 4 bases and J gave up 2 bases, with 18 bases separating them. The CDR3 protein is CASSSQSLGLTGANVLTF. The CDR3 region has the DNA TGTGCCAGTAGTAGCCAATCTCTCGGCCTGACTGGGGCCAACGTCCTGACTTTC.

The CDR3 sequence: CASSQPGQGVGQAFF. Here the CDR3 DNA reads TGCGCCAGCAGCCAGCCTGGACAGGGAGTTGGACAAGCTTTCTTT. The rearrangement uses TRBV4-3 and TRBJ1-1, with 8 positions matching TRBD1. Trimming removed 3 bases from V and 9 bases from J; junction bases left unmatched: 12. Germline values: CDR1 LGHNA, CDR2 YSLEER. The CDR3 length is 15 residues.

This clone came up a few times. The chain is built from TRBV7-6 and TRBJ1-2; D not resolved. Trimming took 1 base from V and 2 from J, leaving 14 bases between them. This CDR3 has 16 residues. In germline, CDR1 is SGHVS, CDR2 FNYEAQ. CDR3 region: CASSLGARGSNYGYTF. CDR3 nucleotides: TGTGCCAGCAGCTTAGGAGCCCGGGGATCCAACTATGGCTACACCTTC.

This chain's CDR3 is CASNPSGGANEQFF. CDR3 nucleotide sequence: TGTGCCAGCAACCCCAGCGGGGGGGCCAATGAGCAGTTCTTC. The genes are TRBV25-1 and TRBJ2-1; 10 nucleotides line up with TRBD2. Germline V gives CDR1 MGHDK, CDR2 SYGVNS. CDR3 length: 14 residues. V shed 7 bases and J 6 bases; nucleotides not matched to a gene: 6.

V gene TRBV21-1 combines with J gene TRBJ2-4. TRBV21-1 is flagged as a pseudogene. The CDR3 sequence is 15 residues long. This CDR3 is CASSKGVTTKNIQYF. CDR3 nucleotide sequence: TGTGCCAGCAGCAAGGGGGTTACTACCAAAAACATTCAGTACTTC.

V gene TRBV7-8 combines with J gene TRBJ1-2, with no clear D. With 2 bases removed from V and 2 bases from J, the gap between germline ends came to 12 bases. The CDR3 consists of 15 residues. Per germline, CDR1 SGHVS and CDR2 FQNEAQ. CDR3 in amino acids: CASSLSAATNYGYTF. The CDR3 nucleotides are TGTGCCAGCAGCTTATCCGCCGCGACAAACTATGGCTACACCTTC.

V usage is TRBV5-8 and J usage is TRBJ2-2; 7 positions agree with TRBD2. The trim removed 7 bases at V and 5 bases at J, leaving 2 bases unmatched. This CDR3 is built from 12 residues. Per germline, CDR1 SGHTS and CDR2 YDEGEE. The CDR3: CASGRVTGELFF. In nucleotides, the CDR3 is TGTGCCAGCGGGAGGGTTACCGGGGAGCTGTTTTTT. Combining the CDR3 with reference TRBV5-8 and TRBJ2-2 gives the whole variable domain EAGVTQSPTHLIKTRGQQATLRCSPISGHTSVYWYQQALGLGLQFLLWYDEGEERNRGNFPPRFSGRQFPNYSSELNVNALELEDSALYLCASGRVTGELFFGEGSRLTVL.

The J gene is TRBJ2-7, the V gene TRBV5-1, with D uncertain. CDR3 length equals 13 residues. The germline V gene has CDR1 SGHRS and CDR2 YFSETQ. The V end was cut by 0 bases, the J end by 5 bases, with 9 bases between. This chain's CDR3 is CASSLALSDEQYF. The CDR3 DNA is TGCGCCAGCAGCTTGGCCTTATCTGACGAGCAGTACTTC.

The chain couples TRBV4-3 to TRBJ2-2; 8 bases align to TRBD1. After removal of 3 bases from V and 2 bases from J, the junction contained 2 bases not matched to a gene. This CDR3 is built from 15 residues. CDR1 is LGHNA, CDR2 YSLEER, per germline. DNA of the CDR3: TGCGCCAGCAGCCAGGACAGGGTAAACACCGGGGAGCTGTTTTTT. As protein: CASSQDRVNTGELFF.

The chain carries TRBV6-2 or TRBV6-3 and TRBJ2-2; D is unclear. Germline CDR1 MNHEY, CDR2 SVGEGT. The CDR3 runs 13 residues. Trimming took 0 bases from V and 7 from J, leaving 6 bases between them. The chain's CDR3 is CASSYSAFGELFF. The CDR3 DNA follows: TGTGCCAGCAGTTACTCCGCATTCGGGGAGCTGTTTTTT.

The J gene is TRBJ2-1, the V gene TRBV5-1; D is ambiguous. Deletions cut 0 bases from V and 6 bases from J, with 13 bases between. CDR1 is SGHRS and CDR2 is YFSETQ in the germline V gene. The CDR3 has 15 amino acids. This CDR3 is CASSLAVSGGNEQFF. As DNA, the CDR3 is TGCGCCAGCAGCTTGGCCGTGTCCGGCGGCAATGAGCAGTTCTTC.

The CDR3 coding sequence is TGTGCCAGCAGTTATCTCTCAAGAAACACTGAAGCTTTCTTT. Translating gives CASSYLSRNTEAFF. The chain is built from TRBV5-6 and TRBJ1-1; D ambiguous. Trimming removed 5 bases at V and 2 bases at J, with 13 bases between. The CDR3 consists of 14 residues. From germline, CDR1 is SGHDT and CDR2 YYEEEE.

The chain joins TRBV11-3 to TRBJ2-3; 10 bases match TRBD2. Germline loops: CDR1 SGHNT, CDR2 YENEEA. CDR3 length equals 17 residues. With V trimmed by 1 base and J by 3 bases, 7 bases remained unmatched. The CDR3 reads CASSLGASGGTTDTQYF. The CDR3 bases are TGTGCCAGCAGCTTAGGAGCTAGCGGGGGAACTACAGATACGCAGTATTTT. The whole variable domain, remainder taken from reference TRBV11-3 and TRBJ2-3, is EAGVVQSPRYKIIEKKQPVAFWCNPISGHNTLYWYLQNLGQGPELLIRYENEEAVDDSQLPKDRFSAERLKGVDSTLKIQPAELGDSAVYLCASSLGASGGTTDTQYFGPGTRLTVL.

This rearrangement joins TRBV3-1 (or the pseudogene TRBV3-2) to TRBJ2-3; D not resolved. Germline values: CDR1 LGHDT, CDR2 YNNKEL (reference sequence). Trimming stripped 2 bases from V and 0 bases from J, with 9 bases between. The CDR3 is 15 residues long. CDR3 DNA sequence: TGTGCCAGCAGCCAAAACGGGTTCAGCACAGATACGCAGTATTTT. Translation gives CASSQNGFSTDTQYF.

For this clone: A read error may explain this, as a much larger clone is one base away. The rearrangement links TRBV7-9 to TRBJ2-1, with D hard to call. CDR1 and CDR2 (germline): SEHNR, FQNEAQ (reference sequence). The CDR3 runs 10 residues. V lost 4 bases and J lost 5, with 0 bases in between. CDR3 in amino acids: CASSYNEQFF. CDR3 in DNA: TGTGCCAGCAGCTACAATGAGCAGTTCTTC.

The chain employs TRBV5-1 and TRBJ1-2; 7 positions agree with TRBD1. Trimming cost V 4 bases and J 6 bases; bases outside gene matches: 9. The germline gives CDR1 SGHRS, CDR2 YFSETQ. CDR3 size: 14 residues. DNA of the CDR3: TGCGCCAGCAGCGCCGGCGACAGGGCTAATGGCTACACCTTC. This gives the protein CASSAGDRANGYTF.

This rearrangement joins TRBV19 to TRBJ1-1; D possibly corresponds to TRBD1 (6 bases). This CDR3 region has 14 residues. V gave up 7 bases and J gave up 0 bases, with 12 bases separating them. Germline lookup yields CDR1 LNHDA and CDR2 SQIVND (reference sequence). The CDR3 region has the DNA TGTGCCAGTAACCGGGGGGCCATGAACACTGAAGCTTTCTTT. It encodes CASNRGAMNTEAFF.

This chain joins TRBV7-9 and TRBJ1-4; D uncertain. This CDR3 comprises 15 residues. Germline CDR1 and CDR2: SEHNR and FQNEAQ (reference sequence). V was clipped by 8 bases and J by 0 bases, with 13 bases between them. CDR3 residues: CASGERVATNEKLFF. For the CDR3, the DNA is TGTGCCAGCGGCGAGCGAGTTGCAACTAATGAAAAACTGTTTTTT.

In its sample, this clone was seen a few times. The chain has TRBV5-1 and TRBJ1-1; D is unresolved. Germline CDR1 is SGHRS and CDR2 is YFSETQ. V was cut by 4 bases and J by 1 base, with 8 bases left in between. The CDR3 runs 13 residues. CDR3: CASSPTWNTEAFF. The CDR3, as DNA: TGCGCCAGCAGCCCCACATGGAACACTGAAGCTTTCTTT.

The gene calls are TRBV6-2 or TRBV6-3 and TRBJ1-2; TRBD1 might be the D (6 bases). CDR3 length: 15 amino acids. CDR1 and CDR2 (germline): MNHEY, SVGEGT. The V end was cut by 1 base, the J end by 4 bases, with 13 bases between. Here the CDR3 DNA reads TGTGCCAGCAGTTACTTCCCAGGGGCTATCTATGGCTACACCTTC. The encoded protein is CASSYFPGAIYGYTF.

The rearrangement uses TRBV6-5 and TRBJ1-1; D gene uncertain. This CDR3 spans 14 amino acids. Germline CDR1 is MNHEY and CDR2 is SVGAGI. The ends were cut back, 6 bases at V and 2 bases at J, with 13 bases in the middle. The CDR3 nucleotides read TGTGCCAGCAGCCACAGAGGCCAAAACACTGAAGCTTTCTTT. This sequence encodes CASSHRGQNTEAFF.

V gene TRBV7-8 combines with J gene TRBJ1-3; D not resolved. The CDR3 extends over 15 amino acids. Trimming pared 6 bases from V and 0 bases from J, leaving 12 bases between. Germline assignment: CDR1 SGHVS and CDR2 FQNEAQ. The CDR3 region is CASREDRNSGNTIYF. CDR3 coding DNA: TGTGCCAGCAGAGAGGACCGAAACTCTGGAAACACCATATATTTT.

This clone was picked up one time. The V and J genes are TRBV5-8 and TRBJ2-5; 7 nucleotides match TRBD1. The length of the CDR3 is 15 residues. Germline V lookup: CDR1 SGHTS, CDR2 YDEGEE. V shed 3 bases and J 2 bases; nucleotides not matched to a gene: 7. The CDR3: CASSSRDRDQETQYF. The CDR3 DNA is TGTGCCAGCAGCTCCAGAGACAGGGATCAAGAGACCCAGTACTTC.

V is TRBV7-9 and J is TRBJ1-6, with D perhaps TRBD1 (6 bases). CDR1 SEHNR and CDR2 FQNEAQ come from the germline V gene (reference sequence). The CDR3 spans 15 residues. V was clipped by 2 bases and J by 5 bases, with 10 bases between them. The CDR3 region is CASSLQGKHNSPLHF. In nucleotides, the CDR3 is TGTGCCAGCAGCTTACAGGGGAAGCATAATTCACCCCTCCACTTT.

The chain couples TRBV6-1 to TRBJ1-5; tentative D call: TRBD1 (5 bases). Germline loops: CDR1 MNHNS, CDR2 SASEGT. V was shortened by 0 bases and J by 4 bases, with 7 bases between the two germline ends. CDR3 length: 14 residues. The CDR3 DNA reads as TGTGCCAGCAGTGAAGCTGGGGGGAATCAGCCCCAGCATTTT. Translating it yields CASSEAGGNQPQHF.

The chain has TRBV15 and TRBJ2-1; D gene unclear. Looked up from germline, CDR1 is LNHNV and CDR2 is YYDKDF (reference sequence). The CDR3 extends over 14 amino acids. The V end lost 0 bases, the J end lost 7 bases, and 10 bases lay between the germline ends. CDR3 loop: CATSRDNGWNEQFF. Written as DNA, the CDR3 is TGTGCCACCAGCAGAGATAACGGTTGGAATGAGCAGTTCTTC.

The chain combines TRBV5-5 with TRBJ1-6, with D unresolved. This CDR3 is 16 amino acids long. The germline V gene has CDR1 SGHKS and CDR2 YYEKEE (reference sequence). Between the trimmed V and J ends, which lost 0 bases and 0 bases, there was a span of 7 bases. The CDR3 here is CASSLGDSSYNSPLHF. In DNA form, the CDR3 reads TGTGCCAGCAGCTTGGGGGATAGCTCCTATAATTCACCCCTCCACTTT. The variable domain in full, with the rest retrieved from reference TRBV5-5 and TRBJ1-6, is DAGVTQSPTHLIKTRGQQVTLRCSPISGHKSVSWYQQVLGQGPQFIFQYYEKEERGRGNFPDRFSARQFPNYSSELNVNALLLGDSALYLCASSLGDSSYNSPLHFGNGTRLTVT.